The 14 T cell receptor beta chains below were found in one sample sequenced in a study of metastatic and nonmetastatic thyroid tumors. Patients had received no treatment of any kind before thyroid surgery. TCRdb reprocessed the PCR reads via MiXCR. The sample holds 9,600 or so clones, approximately 10% seen once. Sequencing input: tumor tissue. These receptors came from a female donor with papillary thyroid cancer or a benign thyroid nodule (not recorded which). Some clones in this sample may be carry-over from other donors' samples.

Ten or more counts support this clone. This chain uses TRBV5-6 with TRBJ2-5; no firm D call. Germline V gene data show CDR1 as SGHDT and CDR2 as YYEEEE. This CDR3 is built from 13 residues. Trimming removed 2 bases from V and 1 base from J, with 6 bases in between. Here the CDR3 reads CASSFYGQETQYF. In DNA form, the CDR3 reads TGTGCCAGCAGCTTTTATGGCCAAGAGACCCAGTACTTC.

This clone came up many times. The chain links TRBV18 to TRBJ2-7; D gene unclear. Germline CDR1 is KGHSH and CDR2 is LQKENI. This CDR3 region has 17 residues. V was trimmed by 4 bases and J by 3 bases, leaving 22 bases between them. The CDR3 loop is CASSLTHRTNPNYEQYF. In nucleotides, the CDR3 is TGTGCCAGCTCACTCACACACCGAACAAACCCAAACTACGAGCAGTACTTC.

In this sample, this clone turned up many times. The chain is built from TRBV2 and TRBJ2-3, with 10 positions matching TRBD1. Trimming removed 6 bases from V and 1 base from J; junction bases left unmatched: 7. The germline V gene encodes CDR1 SNHLY and CDR2 FYNNEI. This CDR3 spans 16 amino acids. CDR3 coding DNA: TGTGCCAGCAGCTCCCTCGGGACAGGGGGCACAGATACGCAGTATTTT. Translation gives CASSSLGTGGTDTQYF. Variable domain in full (rest from reference TRBV2 and TRBJ2-3): EPEVTQTPSHQVTQMGQEVILRCVPISNHLYFYWYRQILGQKVEFLVSFYNNEISEKSEIFDDQFSVERPDGSNFTLKIRSTKLEDSAMYFCASSSLGTGGTDTQYFGPGTRLTVL.

This clone is termed medium-sized. V gene TRBV12-3 or TRBV12-4 combines with J gene TRBJ2-3, with TRBD2 matching 8 bases. The V and J ends lost 3 bases and 5 bases, in that order; junction bases with no gene match: 7. The CDR3 runs to 15 residues. The CDR3 DNA sequence: TGTGCCAGCAGTTTTGCGGGAGGAGCCCGAGATACGCAGTATTTT. Its translation: CASSFAGGARDTQYF.

This clone was seen at least ten times. V gene TRBV18 combines with J gene TRBJ2-2, with 8 bases lining up with TRBD1. The CDR3 runs 14 residues. The V gene's germline CDR1 is KGHSH and CDR2 LQKENI. V trimming: 3 bases; J trimming: 7 bases; junction bases outside the gene matches: 4. DNA for the CDR3: TGTGCCAGCTCACCTCAGGGGGCGAACGGGGAGCTGTTTTTT. Its protein is CASSPQGANGELFF.

This clone is judged medium-sized. The gene calls are TRBV28 and TRBJ1-2; 9 bases are shared with TRBD1. V lost 4 bases and J lost 3; bases outside the gene matches: 3. Germline CDR1 is MDHEN and CDR2 is SYDVKM. The CDR3 sequence is 14 residues long. CDR3 sequence (DNA): TGTGCCAGCAGTTACAGGGGGCAATACTATGGCTACACCTTC. Protein sequence: CASSYRGQYYGYTF.

This clone was detected ten times or more. V and J are TRBV20-1 and TRBJ2-1; the D is unclear. The CDR3 covers 13 residues. Germline V gene lookup returns CDR1 DFQATT and CDR2 SNEGSKA (reference sequence). The germline V and J ends were trimmed by 5 bases and 6 bases, with 14 bases remaining between them. The CDR3 loop reads CSAALNARNEQFF. In DNA, the CDR3 is TGCAGTGCTGCCTTAAACGCGCGCAATGAGCAGTTCTTC.

This clone occurred many times. This rearrangement joins TRBV7-9 to TRBJ2-3; D is ambiguous. Germline CDR1 SEHNR, CDR2 FQNEAQ (reference sequence). The CDR3 sequence is 13 residues long. Deletions cut 2 bases from V and 1 base from J, with 4 bases between. The chain's CDR3 is CASSLQGTDTQYF. CDR3 coding DNA: TGTGCCAGCAGCTTACAGGGCACAGATACGCAGTATTTT.

In this sample, this clone turned up once. The chain recombines TRBV11-2 with TRBJ2-2, with D maybe TRBD2 (5 bases). This CDR3 contains 15 residues. Germline assignment: CDR1 SGHAT and CDR2 FQNNGV. The V end lost 5 bases, the J end lost 5 bases, and 15 bases lay between the germline ends. The CDR3, as DNA: TGTGCCAGCAGCCAAACTGAGGGTGAAACCGGGGAGCTGTTTTTT. Its protein product is CASSQTEGETGELFF.

This clone was observed at least ten times. An end of the junction does not agree with germline; a read error may underlie this. This rearrangement joins TRBV7-9 to TRBJ1-2, with D hard to call. CDR3 length: 12 residues. CDR1 is SEHNR and CDR2 is FQNEAQ in the germline V gene (reference sequence). The CDR3 protein is CASSLNPSFISF. In nucleotides, the CDR3 is TGTGCCAGCAGCTTAAACCCCTCGTTCATCTCCTTC.

This clone was recorded at least ten times. In DNA form, the CDR3 reads TGTGCCAGCAGCTTGTGGGTGTCTGGAAACACCATATATTTT. It translates to CASSLWVSGNTIYF. The chain combines TRBV5-6 with TRBJ1-3; no definite D call. The CDR3 sequence is 14 residues long. Germline CDR1 reads SGHDT; CDR2 reads YYEEEE. The V end lost 1 base, the J end lost 1 base, and 6 bases lay between the germline ends.

In its sample, this clone was seen many times. This chain uses TRBV30 with TRBJ1-4; D may be TRBD1 (6 bases). Germline lookup yields CDR1 GTSNPN and CDR2 SVGIG (reference sequence). The CDR3 is made up of 15 amino acids. V was trimmed by 3 bases and J by 5 bases, leaving 16 bases between them. The CDR3 spells CAWRTLGGGNEKLFF. Written as DNA, the CDR3 is TGTGCCTGGAGGACATTAGGGGGGGGGAATGAAAAACTGTTTTTT.

This clone was seen ten or more times. For the CDR3, the DNA is TGTGCCAGCAGCTTCTTTGAAAAGGCCGGAAACACCATATATTTT. It yields the protein CASSFFEKAGNTIYF. The chain is built from TRBV5-6 and TRBJ1-3; no definite D call. Germline V gives CDR1 SGHDT, CDR2 YYEEEE. The length of the CDR3 is 15 residues. V lost 2 bases and J lost 4, with 13 bases in between.

This clone was counted at least ten times. This sequence may be a read error, since a much larger clone differs from it by one base. Other DNA variants within this sample encode the same CDR3. This chain connects TRBV19 to TRBJ1-1; D remains ambiguous. CDR1 is LNHDA and CDR2 is SQIVND in the germline V gene (reference sequence). Trimming left V 7 bases short and J 3 bases short, with 15 bases between. The CDR3 totals 14 residues. The CDR3 protein is CASIPTGLDTEAFF. The DNA for the CDR3 is TGTGCCAGTATCCCGACGGGGTTAGACACTGAAGCTTTCTTT.